This entry features one T cell receptor beta chain sequence. What it binds is not known. The data were obtained in a study of Ad26.COV2.S vaccination and SARS-CoV-2 variants. Overall study: The authors gave Ad26.COV2.S intramuscularly, either once or twice 56 days apart. Overall study results and limits: While placebo recipients had lower spike-specific TCR breadth, vaccine recipients had more.

Looked up from germline, CDR1 is MNHEY and CDR2 is SMNVEV (reference sequence). Deletions cut 6 bases from V and 1 base from J, with 9 bases between. The CDR3 covers 13 residues. Here immunoSEQ multiplex PCR was the method, and the copy in TCRdb shows in-frame clones only, minus some. Altogether 500,000 or so clones are present, 70% to 90% being singletons, with the ten largest covering 9.5% to 15%. Stated treatment: roughly 19 received Ad26.COV2.S at low or high dose, single or two shots; 5 received placebo; per-sample allocation not given. Collection of samples fell on day 63 after the first vaccine or placebo injection. The sample came from a Boston adult aged 18-55 years. Vaccine was an Ad26 vector expressing Wuhan-strain SARS-CoV-2 spike.

This clonotype was obtained from a person aged 18 to 65 who received the Ad26.COV2.S COVID-19 vaccine or a placebo. This sequence joins TRBV27 and TRBJ1-1; no firm D call. Here the sequenced sample was peripheral blood, taken in a trial of Ad26.COV2.S vaccine versus placebo. The CDR3 DNA is TGTGCCAGCAGAGTGACGGGGAACACTGAAGCTTTCTTT. It yields the protein CASRVTGNTEAFF.